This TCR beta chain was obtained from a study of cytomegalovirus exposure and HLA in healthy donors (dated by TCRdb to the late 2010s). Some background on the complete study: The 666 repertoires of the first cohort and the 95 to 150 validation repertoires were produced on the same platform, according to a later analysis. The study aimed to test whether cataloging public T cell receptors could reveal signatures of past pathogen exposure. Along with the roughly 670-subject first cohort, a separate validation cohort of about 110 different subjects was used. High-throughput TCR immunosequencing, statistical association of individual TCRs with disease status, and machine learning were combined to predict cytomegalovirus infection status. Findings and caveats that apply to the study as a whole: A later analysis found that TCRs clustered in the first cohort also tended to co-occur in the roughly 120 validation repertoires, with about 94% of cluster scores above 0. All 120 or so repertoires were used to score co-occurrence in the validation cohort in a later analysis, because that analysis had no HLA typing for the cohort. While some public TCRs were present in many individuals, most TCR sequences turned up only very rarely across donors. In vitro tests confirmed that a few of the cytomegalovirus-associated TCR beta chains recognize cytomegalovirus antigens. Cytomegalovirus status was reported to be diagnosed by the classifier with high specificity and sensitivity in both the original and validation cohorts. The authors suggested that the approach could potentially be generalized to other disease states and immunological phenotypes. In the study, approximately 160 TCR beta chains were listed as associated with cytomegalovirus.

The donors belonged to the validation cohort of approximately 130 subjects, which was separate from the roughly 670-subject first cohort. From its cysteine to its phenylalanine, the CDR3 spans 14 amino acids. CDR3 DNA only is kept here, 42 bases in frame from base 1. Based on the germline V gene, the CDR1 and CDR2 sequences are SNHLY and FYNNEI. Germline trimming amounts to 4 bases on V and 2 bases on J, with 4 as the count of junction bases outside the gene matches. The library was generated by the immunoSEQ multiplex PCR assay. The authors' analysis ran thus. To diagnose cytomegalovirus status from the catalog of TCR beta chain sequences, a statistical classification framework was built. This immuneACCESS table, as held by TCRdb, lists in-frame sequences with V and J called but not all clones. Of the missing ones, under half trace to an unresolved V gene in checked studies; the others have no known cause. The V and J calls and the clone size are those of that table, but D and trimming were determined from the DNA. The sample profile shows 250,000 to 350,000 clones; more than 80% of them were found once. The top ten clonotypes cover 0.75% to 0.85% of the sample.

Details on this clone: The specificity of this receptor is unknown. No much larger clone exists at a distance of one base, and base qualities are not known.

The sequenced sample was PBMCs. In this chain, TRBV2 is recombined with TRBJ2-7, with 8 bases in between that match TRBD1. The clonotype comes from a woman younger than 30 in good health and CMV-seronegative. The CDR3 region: CASSGQDRAYEQYF. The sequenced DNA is TGTGCCAGCAGTGGTCAGGACAGGGCCTACGAGCAGTACTTC.